One sample yielded the 10 T cell receptor beta chains listed below, sequenced in a study of blood T cell repertoires in COVID-19. Sequencing was performed with immunoSEQ multiplex PCR; in TCRdb, only in-frame clones are kept and a portion is missing. The sample contains about 260,000 clones, over 80% of which appear only once. Material: peripheral blood. The receptors derive from a woman aged 40 to 55 with acute or convalescent COVID-19.

The V and J genes are TRBV6-2 or TRBV6-3 and TRBJ2-5; 12 nucleotides match TRBD2. Germline CDR1 is MNHEY and CDR2 is SVGEGT. V trimming: 4 bases; J trimming: 4 bases; junction bases outside the gene matches: 22. The CDR3 covers 21 residues. The CDR3 is CASSSPPRLTSGGRRGETQYF. As DNA, the CDR3 is TGTGCCAGCAGTTCACCGCCCCGCTTGACTAGCGGGGGTCGCCGTGGAGAGACCCAGTACTTC.

The genes are TRBV6-5 and TRBJ2-5; 8 positions match TRBD2. V trimming: 6 bases; J trimming: 5 bases; junction bases outside the gene matches: 11. Per the germline V gene, CDR1 is MNHEY and CDR2 is SVGAGI. CDR3 length equals 15 residues. The CDR3 DNA is TGTGCCAGCAGAAGGGCCAGCGGGGGCGGGGAGACCCAGTACTTC. Its translation: CASRRASGGGETQYF.

This clone was seen once. J is TRBJ2-2 and V is TRBV9, with a weak D call TRBD1 (6 bases). This CDR3 region has 16 residues. The V and J ends lost 0 bases and 0 bases respectively, with 9 bases between them. In germline, CDR1 is SGDLS, CDR2 YYNGEE. The chain's CDR3 is CASSVVTGPNTGELFF. As DNA, the CDR3 is TGTGCCAGCAGCGTAGTTACAGGGCCGAACACCGGGGAGCTGTTTTTT.

Turning to this clone: Other DNA sequences of this sample code for an identical CDR3. The chain joins TRBV30 to TRBJ1-5; tentative D call: TRBD1 (5 bases). Trimming pared 4 bases from V and 1 base from J, leaving 11 bases between. The V gene's germline CDR1 is GTSNPN and CDR2 SVGIG (reference sequence). This CDR3 contains 14 residues. DNA for the CDR3: TGTGCCTGGACAGTCGGGGGGAGCAATCAGCCCCAGCATTTT. It codes for CAWTVGGSNQPQHF.

As DNA, the CDR3 is TGTGCCAGCAGCCAAGTATTCCTAGCGGGGGGGCGCACCGGGGAGCTGTTTTTT. Its translation: CASSQVFLAGGRTGELFF. The rearrangement links TRBV3-1 (or the pseudogene TRBV3-2) to TRBJ2-2; TRBD2 aligns across 12 bases. J gave up 4 bases and V 1 base, and 7 bases lay outside the gene matches. The CDR3 has 18 amino acids. Germline loops: CDR1 LGHDT, CDR2 YNNKEL (reference sequence).

The rearrangement uses TRBV27 and TRBJ1-2; maybe TRBD1 (6 bases). Trimming took 3 bases from V and 8 from J, leaving 16 bases between them. There are 14 residues in the CDR3. Germline V gene data show CDR1 as MNHEY and CDR2 as SMNVEV (reference sequence). The CDR3 region has the DNA TGTGCCAGCAGTTTGGGGGGGGCCTTGGGGGGCTACACCTTC. It encodes CASSLGGALGGYTF.

On this clone: The identical CDR3 is also encoded by other nucleotide sequences in the sample. J is TRBJ1-1 and V is TRBV3-1 (or the pseudogene TRBV3-2); D uncertain. Per the germline V gene, CDR1 is LGHDT and CDR2 is YNNKEL (reference sequence). The CDR3 has 14 residues. V dropped 1 base and J dropped 1 base, with 7 bases sitting between them. The CDR3 reads CASSQVSGNTEAFF. The CDR3 nucleotides are TGTGCCAGCAGCCAAGTGTCAGGGAACACTGAAGCTTTCTTT.

This chain connects TRBV10-2 to TRBJ2-1, with 9 positions matching TRBD1. Trimming removed 5 bases from V and 2 bases from J; junction bases left unmatched: 7. Germline-derived CDR1 and CDR2 are WSHSY and SAAADI. The CDR3 has 16 residues. The CDR3 reads CASSKLRDRAYNEQFF. CDR3 coding DNA: TGCGCCAGCAGTAAACTCCGGGACAGGGCCTACAATGAGCAGTTCTTC.

The rearrangement links TRBV5-1 to TRBJ1-1; 11 bases match TRBD1. The V gene's germline CDR1 is SGHRS and CDR2 YFSETQ. The CDR3 sequence is 14 residues long. The V segment lost 3 bases and the J segment 3 bases; nucleotides outside the gene matches: 1. The CDR3 sequence: CASSWGQGDTEAFF. The CDR3 DNA reads TGCGCCAGCAGCTGGGGACAGGGGGACACTGAAGCTTTCTTT.

This clone is a singleton in its sample. This rearrangement joins TRBV4-1 to TRBJ1-6; 8 bases fit TRBD1. Looked up from germline, CDR1 is MGHRA and CDR2 is YSYEKL. CDR3 size: 15 residues. V was pared by 1 base and J by 9 bases, with 5 bases of the junction left unmatched. The CDR3: CASSQAGTGLSPLHF. CDR3 DNA sequence: TGCGCCAGCAGCCAAGCAGGGACAGGCCTTTCACCCCTCCACTTT.